Detailed here is one T cell receptor (beta chain). These data belong to a study of early T cells in non-severe SARS-CoV-2 infection. V was shortened by 4 bases and J by 4 bases, with 11 bases between the two germline ends. The CDR3 has 13 residues. Germline values: CDR1 SGHRS, CDR2 YFSETQ. TCRdb used MiXCR to reprocess the 5' RACE reads, holding one entry per CDR3 protein. The table lists about 81,000 distinct CDR3 sequences, around 14% of them singletons. Sequenced material: whole blood. This TCR was recovered from an adult who was a healthcare worker with PCR-confirmed SARS-CoV-2 infection or an uninfected control (not recorded which). The chain carries TRBV5-1 and TRBJ1-1; unclear D gene. The CDR3 loop reads CASSLDRRTEAFF. The CDR3 DNA follows: TGCGCCAGCAGCCTAGACCGTCGCACTGAAGCTTTCTTT.